The clone carrying this TCR beta chain has more than one count but fewer than ten. What it binds is unknown. The source of the sample is a study of response to subunit inactivated influenza vaccine. Study-level points and caveats: Every seasonal influenza vaccination brings in few new T cells, the authors suggested.

This CDR3 spans 18 amino acids. Trimming cost V 6 bases and J 0 bases, with 24 bases left between them. In germline, CDR1 is DFQATT, CDR2 SNEGSKA (reference sequence). TCRdb recomputed calls from the RT-PCR reads with MiXCR, one row per CDR3 protein. The data show 700,000 to 900,000 distinct CDR3 sequences, 21% seen once. The sequencing here drew on PBMCs from blood, taken 5 days after vaccination. J is TRBJ2-4 and V is TRBV20-1, with a weak D call TRBD1 (8 bases). The clonotype was recovered from a man aged 50 or older who received an inactivated influenza vaccine. CDR3 DNA: TGCAGTGCCTTCGGACAGGGAGGGAGCAGGCCAGCCAAAAACATTCAGTACTTC. Translating gives CSAFGQGGSRPAKNIQYF.